This T cell receptor (beta chain) emerged from a study of CD8+ T cells in alopecia areata. Extraction of RNA preceded its reverse transcription into cDNA, which served as the sequencing template. The protocol was immunoSEQ multiplex PCR, while the TCRdb copy is restricted to in-frame clones and leaves out a portion. The data contain approximately 180,000 clones, 50% to 65% of them singletons. The V gene lost 2 bases and the J gene lost 1 base, with 6 bases spanning the gap. Germline CDR1 reads MNHEY; CDR2 reads SVGAGI. The CDR3 contains 13 residues. As to treatment: oral pan-JAK inhibitor, 5-10 mg twice daily.

V and J are TRBV6-5 and TRBJ2-7; no reliable D call. This clonotype originated in a human donor with alopecia areata. Sequenced material: CD8+ T cells sorted from blood, taken at week 24, from a patient treated with tofacitinib. Here the CDR3 DNA reads TGTGCCAGCAGTTACGGTAATTCCTACGAGCAGTACTTC. This gives the protein CASSYGNSYEQYF.